The entry below describes one T cell receptor beta chain. In this sample, this clonotype turned up many times. Which antigen it targets is not known. No qualities accompany the bases; no much larger clone lies one base away. V ends up 6 bases short and J 6 bases short, with an unmatched junction base count of 3. The CDR3 starts with the cysteine, ends with the phenylalanine, and has 12 residues. Here the CDR3 DNA is all that survives: 36 bases in frame from base 1. Taken from the germline V gene, the CDR1 and CDR2 loops are MNHEY and SVGEGT. This sample was taken from a study of regulatory T cells in long-lasting Graves disease (dated by TCRdb to 2020 to 2022). Looking at the study overall: Antithyroid drugs had been taken for less than 3 months by newly diagnosed Graves' disease patients. This study used TCR sequencing and RNA sequencing of peripheral blood to compare persistent Graves' disease patients against newly diagnosed Graves' disease patients. The study was conducted in China and was registered as a clinical trial. TCR sequencing covered around 13 persistent and 20 newly diagnosed Graves' disease patients, some 33 samples in total.

Broad study findings and their caveats: Persistent Graves' disease patients showed lower TCR Shannon entropy and fewer highly expanded clones than newly diagnosed patients, suggesting clonal expansion. More public clonotypes were shared among persistent patients (over 2,500) than among newly diagnosed patients (966). The study examined only peripheral blood because the primary lesion, thyroid tissue, could not be accessed. Preferential use of TRBV28, TRBJ1-2 and TRBJ2-5 was observed in persistent disease, whereas TRBV20-1 and TRBJ2-1 were favored in newly diagnosed disease. Sequencing and analysis were limited to the TCR beta chain. The authors noted that the small sample size was a limitation that may lower accuracy.

Per the publication, the time point label means: newly diagnosed GD, antithyroid drugs for less than 3 months. RNA was extracted from PBMCs in TRIzol for both TCR sequencing and RNA sequencing. Graves' disease was diagnosed according to American Thyroid Association guidelines. Recruitment of patients was carried out at an endocrinology department in Xi'an, China. Each patient gave approximately 8.8 milliliters of peripheral blood, collected in an EDTA anticoagulant tube. PBMCs were isolated by Ficoll Paque Plus density gradient separation without further T cell sorting. An Agilent 2100 Bioanalyzer and agarose gel were used to check RNA quality, and a NanoDrop 2000 was used to measure RNA concentration. Library preparation used multiplex PCR. The listed sequencing device is Illumina HiSeq 4000. CDR3 regions were amplified by Arm-PCR with iRepertoire HTBI primers to construct TCR beta libraries. Before sequencing, the PCR products underwent gel purification. As for the original processing: A total of 62 TRBV and some 15 TRBJ segments were identified across samples and were used for gene usage analysis of CDR3 amino acid clonotypes. COPE and FqMerger were used to merge the filtered high-quality paired reads into contigs. BLAST was used to align contigs to IMGT TRBV, TRBD and TRBJ reference genes, and CDR3 was defined according to IMGT. Any clonotype with a frequency above 0.1% was counted as a highly expanded clone. Shannon entropy served as the measure of repertoire diversity, while the Gini coefficient captured V-J evenness. Public clonotypes were defined as clonotypes shared by more than one individual. Clones were called with MiXCR by TCRdb after fastp trimmed the public reads at Q25, and only in-frame beta chains were retained. Under each unique CDR3 protein, matching rows form one entry showing the most common genes and DNA. The V and J calls follow TCRdb's processing rather than the paper's. In this sample the table shows about 610,000 distinct CDR3 sequences, roughly 16% of which occur a single time. The ten biggest clones cover around 11% of the sample.

The same data also contributed to another study, on T cells in Graves' hyperthyroidism and ophthalmopathy. In that second paper, the authors write: A patient counted as having stable Graves' hyperthyroidism if no progression to ophthalmopathy occurred over 18 months of follow-up. Hyperthyroidism patients were newly diagnosed, with disease duration under 2 months, and aged 18 to 65 years. Patients with uncontrolled infections, other autoimmune diseases, pregnancy or lactation were excluded. Clinical symptoms, serum thyroxine and TRAb, thyroid ultrasound, and orbital computed tomography formed the basis for the diagnoses. A first-round RT-PCR of the TCR CDR3 used the HTBI primer set with the Qiagen OneStep RT-PCR kit. Most expanded thyroid clonotypes (frequency above 0.001) were also detected in blood, suggesting blood repertoires may reflect thyroid immune responses. A 13 V-J signature model separated ophthalmopathy from stable hyperthyroidism, with around 88% sensitivity and approximately 81% specificity in cross-validation and 80%/75% in testing. In validation, the model predicted progression to ophthalmopathy with about 71% sensitivity and about 72% specificity, a median of 6.5 months before onset. TCR V-J signatures able to tell the groups apart were searched for in a discovery cohort of 90 to 100 patients, of whom more than 40 had Graves' ophthalmopathy and roughly 59 had stable Graves' hyperthyroidism. Prospective prediction of ophthalmopathy was tested in an independent validation cohort consisting of roughly 19 hyperthyroidism patients and some 15 patients who later progressed to ophthalmopathy. For training and testing, the 80 to 100 patients in the discovery cohort were randomly divided in a 7:3 ratio. The study also compared thyroid tissue and blood T-cell repertoires from about six Graves' hyperthyroidism patients. Following sampling, methimazole starting at 30 mg daily was given to hyperthyroidism patients, and high-dose intravenous methylprednisolone was given to ophthalmopathy patients. The libraries were constructed in a second round of multiplex PCR and then size-selected and purified. Sequencing of the libraries was done on an Illumina HiSeq2000 using paired-end 100 bp reads. SOAPnuke was used to process the raw data, throwing out any read that contained adapters or uncalled bases, had a mean Phred below 15, or lacked an exact constant-primer or identifier match. High-quality paired reads were merged using COPE v1.2.5, and each unique nucleotide sequence was defined as a clonotype. Clonotypes were aligned to IMGT TRBV, TRBD and TRBJ reference segments using MiTCR v1.1. Only V-J combinations with frequency above 0.0001, covering approximately 99% of repertoires, were analysed. The TCS score was defined as F50 (clonal expansion) divided by E x V (chaos), with BLOSUM62-based TCRdist calculated between CDR3 peptides within each V-J. Welch's t-statistics and random forest reduced around 550 V-J features to 10 to 15, which were used in a naive Bayes classifier (R e1071). No statistical method was used to fix the sample size in advance, and group allocation was not hidden from the investigators. The paper describes TCR Vbeta CDR3 sequencing of 120 to 150 peripheral blood samples, made up of around 41 ophthalmopathy patients, roughly 72 hyperthyroidism patients and around 17 progressor patients.

The sample consisted of peripheral blood mononuclear cells (PBMCs), taken at new diagnosis, from a patient treated with antithyroid drugs. The sequence came from a man aged 18 to 29 with Graves disease. Donor details come from another sample of the same person, matched by shared clones. The sequence joins TRBV6-2 or TRBV6-3 to TRBJ1-2, with 8 middle bases fitting TRBD1. The CDR3 has the sequence CASRDRVNGYTF. The DNA sequence follows: TGTGCCAGCAGGGACAGGGTGAATGGCTACACCTTC.